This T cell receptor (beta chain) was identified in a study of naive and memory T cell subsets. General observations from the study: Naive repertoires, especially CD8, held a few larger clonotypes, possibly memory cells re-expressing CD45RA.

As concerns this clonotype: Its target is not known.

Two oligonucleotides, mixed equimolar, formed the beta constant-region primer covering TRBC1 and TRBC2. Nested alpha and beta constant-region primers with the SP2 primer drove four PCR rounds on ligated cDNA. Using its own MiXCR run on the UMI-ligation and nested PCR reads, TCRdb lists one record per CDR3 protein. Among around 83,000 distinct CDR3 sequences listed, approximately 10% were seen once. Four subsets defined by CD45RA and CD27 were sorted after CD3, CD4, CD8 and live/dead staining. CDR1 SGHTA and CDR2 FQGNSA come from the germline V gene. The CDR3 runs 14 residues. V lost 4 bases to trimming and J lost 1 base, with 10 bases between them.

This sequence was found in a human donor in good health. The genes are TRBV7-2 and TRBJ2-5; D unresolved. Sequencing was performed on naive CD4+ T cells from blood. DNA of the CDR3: TGTGCCAGCAGCTCCAGTGGGCTCCAAGAGACCCAGTACTTC. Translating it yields CASSSSGLQETQYF. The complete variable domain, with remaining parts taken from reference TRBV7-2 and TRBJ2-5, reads GAGVSQSPSNKVTEKGKDVELRCDPISGHTALYWYRQSLGQGLEFLIYFQGNSAPDKSGLPSDRFSAERTGGSVSTLTIQRTQQEDSAVYLCASSSSGLQETQYFGPGTRLLVL.